Each of the 19 T cell receptor beta chains below was sequenced from the same sample in a study of cytomegalovirus exposure and HLA in healthy donors. This PCR relied on a set of 60 Vbeta primers and 13 Jbeta primers. Method: immunoSEQ multiplex PCR; TCRdb's copy keeps in-frame clones and lacks some. The sample carries roughly 130,000 clones, around 70% recorded once. Sequenced material: PBMCs. These receptors were obtained from a woman aged 40 to 55 in good health and CMV-seropositive.

This clone was counted a single time. The genes are TRBV4-3 and TRBJ1-6; no reliable D call. This CDR3 spans 17 amino acids. Trimming took 0 bases from V and 0 from J, leaving 9 bases between them. Per germline, CDR1 LGHNA and CDR2 YSLEER. The CDR3: CASSQESKSSYNSPLHF. The DNA for the CDR3 is TGCGCCAGCAGCCAAGAGTCGAAGAGCTCCTATAATTCACCCCTCCACTTT.

CDR3 region: CASSIPGKRSEAFF. The CDR3 DNA reads as TGTGCCAGCAGTATCCCAGGGAAACGATCTGAAGCTTTCTTT. The V and J genes are TRBV28 and TRBJ1-1, with D maybe TRBD1 (5 bases). Per germline, CDR1 MDHEN and CDR2 SYDVKM. This CDR3 spans 14 amino acids. V was cut by 5 bases and J by 6 bases, with 16 bases left in between.

This chain uses TRBV4-1 with TRBJ2-3, with 10 bases matching TRBD2. The germline V gene encodes CDR1 MGHRA and CDR2 YSYEKL. CDR3 length: 17 residues. The V gene end was trimmed by 1 base and the J gene end by 3 bases; junction bases not matched to a gene: 7. The chain's CDR3 is CASSQGTGSGGTDTQYF. The CDR3 DNA reads as TGCGCCAGCAGCCAAGGCACCGGTAGCGGGGGGACAGATACGCAGTATTTT.

V gene TRBV7-2 combines with J gene TRBJ2-6; D call uncertain. This CDR3 is built from 15 residues. The germline V gene encodes CDR1 SGHTA and CDR2 FQGNSA. Trimming removed 4 bases at V and 0 bases at J, with 7 bases between. CDR3 coding DNA: TGTGCCAGCAGCTGGGCGAACTCTGGGGCCAACGTCCTGACTTTC. Translating gives CASSWANSGANVLTF. Variable domain in full (rest from reference TRBV7-2 and TRBJ2-6): GAGVSQSPSNKVTEKGKDVELRCDPISGHTALYWYRQSLGQGLEFLIYFQGNSAPDKSGLPSDRFSAERTGGSVSTLTIQRTQQEDSAVYLCASSWANSGANVLTFGAGSRLTVL.

The rearrangement joins TRBV7-2 to TRBJ1-1, with unresolved D. The V end lost 5 bases, the J end lost 2 bases, and 9 bases lay between the germline ends. Germline values: CDR1 SGHTA, CDR2 FQGNSA. CDR3 length equals 13 residues. For the CDR3, the DNA is TGTGCCAGCAGCCTTCAGATCAACACTGAAGCTTTCTTT. Translation: CASSLQINTEAFF. The variable domain in full, with the rest retrieved from reference TRBV7-2 and TRBJ1-1, is GAGVSQSPSNKVTEKGKDVELRCDPISGHTALYWYRQSLGQGLEFLIYFQGNSAPDKSGLPSDRFSAERTGGSVSTLTIQRTQQEDSAVYLCASSLQINTEAFFGQGTRLTVV.

The rearrangement joins TRBV4-3 to TRBJ2-1; 11 bases fit TRBD2. CDR1 LGHNA and CDR2 YSLEER come from the germline V gene. V trimming: 3 bases; J trimming: 7 bases; junction bases outside the gene matches: 11. The CDR3 has 17 residues. CDR3: CASSHLPGASGGNEQFF. In DNA, the CDR3 is TGCGCCAGCAGCCATCTCCCGGGCGCTAGCGGGGGGAATGAGCAGTTCTTC.

The chain employs TRBV19 and TRBJ1-4; D gene unclear. The CDR3 contains 16 residues. The V end was cut by 1 base, the J end by 0 bases, with 9 bases between. The V gene's germline CDR1 is LNHDA and CDR2 SQIVND (reference sequence). In nucleotides, the CDR3 is TGTGCCAGTAGTATAGGTGCGGAGTCAACTAATGAAAAACTGTTTTTT. Protein product: CASSIGAESTNEKLFF.

The chain is built from TRBV30 and TRBJ1-1, with no clear D. Germline CDR1 GTSNPN, CDR2 SVGIG (reference sequence). Trimming pared 3 bases from V and 10 bases from J, leaving 24 bases between. The CDR3 spans 15 residues. The CDR3 here is CAWSPSGNPLRGAFF. The CDR3 DNA reads as TGTGCCTGGAGCCCCTCCGGGAACCCCCTACGAGGAGCTTTCTTT.

J is TRBJ1-1 and V is TRBV7-3; a weak D match, TRBD1 (5 bases). Trimming pared 0 bases from V and 4 bases from J, leaving 9 bases between. The CDR3 loop spans 14 amino acids. CDR1 is SGHTA, CDR2 FQGTGA, per germline. As DNA, the CDR3 is TGTGCCAGCAGCTTAACAGGGGCTTCCACTGAAGCTTTCTTT. Translation gives CASSLTGASTEAFF.

This clone occurred a few times. The V call is TRBV27, the J call TRBJ2-1; 12 bases are a match to TRBD2. J lost 5 bases, V lost 5 bases, and 7 bases had no gene match. Germline CDR1 and CDR2: MNHEY and SMNVEV (reference sequence). This CDR3 contains 16 residues. The CDR3 nucleotides read TGTGCCAGCAGTCTAAGACTAGCGGGAGATCACAATGAGCAGTTCTTC. This encodes CASSLRLAGDHNEQFF.

This chain uses TRBV9 with TRBJ1-1, with a possible D match to TRBD1 (5 bases). The CDR3 totals 15 residues. The V gene lost 4 bases and the J gene lost 1 base, with 14 bases spanning the gap. CDR1 and CDR2 from the germline V gene are SGDLS and YYNGEE. The CDR3 reads CASSLDPGGNTEAFF. The CDR3 DNA is TGTGCCAGCAGCCTAGATCCGGGGGGGAACACTGAAGCTTTCTTT.

There are a few counts of this clone. V and J are TRBV19 and TRBJ1-1, with 7 positions matching TRBD1. With V trimmed by 6 bases and J by 4 bases, 8 bases remained unmatched. The CDR3 totals 14 residues. Germline V gene lookup returns CDR1 LNHDA and CDR2 SQIVND (reference sequence). The CDR3 DNA sequence: TGTGCCAGTAGAGGATCAGGGGGAAGCACTGAAGCTTTCTTT. Amino acids: CASRGSGGSTEAFF.

This clone was recorded a few times. V is TRBV27 and J is TRBJ2-1; D ambiguous. Germline assignment: CDR1 MNHEY and CDR2 SMNVEV (reference sequence). Trimming pared 5 bases from V and 0 bases from J, leaving 14 bases between. This CDR3 region has 16 residues. The CDR3: CASSLRPMSSYNEQFF. The CDR3 DNA sequence: TGTGCCAGCAGTCTCCGCCCGATGAGCTCCTACAATGAGCAGTTCTTC.

The gene calls are TRBV5-1 and TRBJ2-5; 11 positions agree with TRBD1. The CDR3 loop spans 14 amino acids. The trim removed 4 bases at V and 10 bases at J, leaving 9 bases unmatched. Germline-derived CDR1 and CDR2 are SGHRS and YFSETQ. The CDR3 region has the DNA TGCGCCAGCAGCCTGGACAGGGGGCCGGGGGGCCAGTACTTC. Its protein is CASSLDRGPGGQYF.

V and J are TRBV4-3 and TRBJ2-7; D possibly corresponds to TRBD2 (6 bases). Trimming stripped 4 bases from V and 0 bases from J, with 13 bases between. The CDR3 runs 15 residues. CDR1 and CDR2 (germline): LGHNA, YSLEER. Here the CDR3 DNA reads TGCGCCAGCAGCCGCCTAGGGAGGAGCTCCTACGAGCAGTACTTC. It translates to CASSRLGRSSYEQYF.

A few counts support this clone. This chain joins TRBV13 and TRBJ1-1, with TRBD1 identical over 10 bases. With V trimmed by 4 bases and J by 1 base, 3 bases remained unmatched. Germline V lookup: CDR1 PRHDT, CDR2 FYEKMQ (reference sequence). This CDR3 region has 15 residues. The CDR3 is CASSWGQGTNTEAFF. The CDR3 DNA sequence: TGTGCCAGCAGCTGGGGACAGGGGACGAACACTGAAGCTTTCTTT.

The chain couples TRBV2 to TRBJ1-1; tentative D call: TRBD1 (5 bases). Germline assignment: CDR1 SNHLY and CDR2 FYNNEI. V shed 3 bases and J shed 0 bases, with 11 bases lying between them. This CDR3 has 15 amino acids. CDR3 region: CASSDLKGMNTEAFF. In nucleotides, the CDR3 is TGTGCCAGCAGTGATCTCAAGGGGATGAACACTGAAGCTTTCTTT.

The chain combines TRBV4-1 with TRBJ1-1; D is ambiguous. The germline CDR1 and CDR2 sequences are MGHRA and YSYEKL. V lost 0 bases to trimming and J lost 2 bases, with 7 bases between them. This CDR3 is built from 14 residues. The CDR3 is CASSQETANTEAFF. CDR3 DNA sequence: TGCGCCAGCAGCCAAGAAACAGCCAACACTGAAGCTTTCTTT.

The V and J genes are TRBV10-3 and TRBJ2-7, with a weak D call TRBD2 (6 bases). Germline V gene data show CDR1 as ENHRY and CDR2 as SYGVKD. The CDR3 loop spans 16 amino acids. The V and J ends lost 0 bases and 0 bases respectively, with 12 bases between them. The CDR3 region is CAISESMASDSYEQYF. The CDR3 DNA is TGTGCCATCAGTGAGTCGATGGCTAGCGACTCCTACGAGCAGTACTTC.